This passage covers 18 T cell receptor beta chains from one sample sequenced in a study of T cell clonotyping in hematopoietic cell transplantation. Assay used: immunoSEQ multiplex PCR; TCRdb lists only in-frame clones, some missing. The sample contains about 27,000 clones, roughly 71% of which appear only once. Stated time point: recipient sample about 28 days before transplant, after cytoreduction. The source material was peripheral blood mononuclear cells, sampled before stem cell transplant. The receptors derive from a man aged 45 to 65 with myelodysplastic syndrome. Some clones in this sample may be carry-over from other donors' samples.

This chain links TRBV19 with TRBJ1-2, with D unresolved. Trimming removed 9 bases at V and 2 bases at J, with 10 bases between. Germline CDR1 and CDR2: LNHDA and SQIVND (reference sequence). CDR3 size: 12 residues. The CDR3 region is CASRRSNYGYTF. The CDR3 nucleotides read TGTGCCAGCCGCAGGTCGAACTATGGCTACACCTTC.

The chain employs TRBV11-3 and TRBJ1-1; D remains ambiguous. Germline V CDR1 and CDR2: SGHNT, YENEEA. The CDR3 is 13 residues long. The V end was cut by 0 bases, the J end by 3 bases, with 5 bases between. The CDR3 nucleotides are TGTGCCAGCAGCTTAGAGAGATACACTGAAGCTTTCTTT. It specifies CASSLERYTEAFF.

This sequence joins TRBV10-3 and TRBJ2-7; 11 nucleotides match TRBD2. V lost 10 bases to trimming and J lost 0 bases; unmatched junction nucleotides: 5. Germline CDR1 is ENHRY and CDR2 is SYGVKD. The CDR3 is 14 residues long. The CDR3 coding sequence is TGTGCCAGCCAAACTAGCGGGGGCTCCTACGAGCAGTACTTC. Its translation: CASQTSGGSYEQYF.

The CDR3 DNA reads TGTGCCAGCAGTGATTTCGGCCAGTCCACAGATACGCAGTATTTT. It encodes CASSDFGQSTDTQYF. The genes are TRBV2 and TRBJ2-3; D is unclear. Between the trimmed V and J ends, which lost 3 bases and 2 bases, there was a span of 12 bases. The CDR3 runs 15 residues. CDR1 is SNHLY and CDR2 is FYNNEI in the germline V gene.

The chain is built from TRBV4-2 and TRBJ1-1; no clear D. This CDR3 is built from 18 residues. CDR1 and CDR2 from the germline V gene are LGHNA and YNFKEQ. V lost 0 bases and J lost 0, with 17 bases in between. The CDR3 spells CASSQDIAATMMNTEAFF. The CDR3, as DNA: TGTGCCAGCAGCCAAGATATAGCCGCCACTATGATGAACACTGAAGCTTTCTTT.

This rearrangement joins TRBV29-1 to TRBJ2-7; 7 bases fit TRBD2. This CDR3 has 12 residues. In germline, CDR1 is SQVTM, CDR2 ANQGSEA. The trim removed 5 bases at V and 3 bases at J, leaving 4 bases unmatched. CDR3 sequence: CSVKRGGYEQYF. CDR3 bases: TGCAGCGTTAAGCGGGGAGGCTACGAGCAGTACTTC.

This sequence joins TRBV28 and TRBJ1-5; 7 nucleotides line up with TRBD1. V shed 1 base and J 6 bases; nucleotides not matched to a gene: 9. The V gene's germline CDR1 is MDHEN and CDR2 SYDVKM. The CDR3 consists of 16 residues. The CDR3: CASSLYRGPSGQPQHF. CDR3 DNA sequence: TGTGCCAGCAGTTTATACAGGGGACCGTCAGGTCAGCCCCAGCATTTT. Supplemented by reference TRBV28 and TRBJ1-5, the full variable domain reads DVKVTQSSRYLVKRTGEKVFLECVQDMDHENMFWYRQDPGLGLRLIYFSYDVKMKEKGDIPEGYSVSREKKERFSLILESASTNQTSMYLCASSLYRGPSGQPQHFGDGTRLSIL.

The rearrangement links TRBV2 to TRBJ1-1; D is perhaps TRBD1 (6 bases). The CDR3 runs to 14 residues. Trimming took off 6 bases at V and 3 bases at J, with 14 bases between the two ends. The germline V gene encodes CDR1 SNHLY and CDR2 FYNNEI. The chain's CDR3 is CASSTQGYDTEAFF. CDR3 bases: TGTGCCAGCAGCACTCAGGGGTATGACACTGAAGCTTTCTTT.

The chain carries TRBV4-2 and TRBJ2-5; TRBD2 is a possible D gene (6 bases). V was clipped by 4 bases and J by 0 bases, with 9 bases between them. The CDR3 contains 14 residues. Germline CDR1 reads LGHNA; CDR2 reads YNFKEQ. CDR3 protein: CASSPPGDQETQYF. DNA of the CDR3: TGTGCCAGCAGCCCCCCGGGGGACCAAGAGACCCAGTACTTC.

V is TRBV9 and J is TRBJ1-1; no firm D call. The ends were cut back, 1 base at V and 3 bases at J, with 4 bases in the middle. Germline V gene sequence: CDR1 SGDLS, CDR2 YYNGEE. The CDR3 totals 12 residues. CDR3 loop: CASSVLDTEAFF. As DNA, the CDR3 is TGTGCCAGCAGCGTATTGGACACTGAAGCTTTCTTT.

CDR3 nucleotide sequence: TGTGCCTGGAGTCGCAGGCTACCCTACGAGCAGTACTTC. It translates to CAWSRRLPYEQYF. This chain joins TRBV30 and TRBJ2-7; no firm D call. CDR1 and CDR2 (germline): GTSNPN, SVGIG (reference sequence). The length of the CDR3 is 13 residues. V was pared by 2 bases and J by 2 bases, with 10 bases between.

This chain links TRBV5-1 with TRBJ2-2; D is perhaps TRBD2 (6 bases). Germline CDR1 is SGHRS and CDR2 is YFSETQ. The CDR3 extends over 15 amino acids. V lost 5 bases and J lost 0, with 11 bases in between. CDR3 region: CASSSGRPNTGELFF. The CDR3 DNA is TGCGCCAGCAGTTCGGGGAGGCCGAACACCGGGGAGCTGTTTTTT.

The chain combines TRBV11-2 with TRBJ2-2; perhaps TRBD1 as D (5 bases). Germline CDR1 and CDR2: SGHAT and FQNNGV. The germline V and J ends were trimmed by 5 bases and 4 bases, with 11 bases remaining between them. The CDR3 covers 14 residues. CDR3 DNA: TGTGCCAGCAGCCTTGAGACAGTCACCGGGGAGCTGTTTTTT. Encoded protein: CASSLETVTGELFF.

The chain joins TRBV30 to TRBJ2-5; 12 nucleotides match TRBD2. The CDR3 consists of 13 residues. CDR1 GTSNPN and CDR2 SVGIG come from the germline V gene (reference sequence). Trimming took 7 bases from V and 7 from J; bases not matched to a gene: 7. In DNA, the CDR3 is TGTGCCTTCAGGACTAGCGGGGTCGGGACCCAGTACTTC. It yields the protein CAFRTSGVGTQYF. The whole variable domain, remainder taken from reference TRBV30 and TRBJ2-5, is SQTIHQWPATLVQPVGSPLSLECTVEGTSNPNLYWYRQAAGRGLQLLFYSVGIGQISSEVPQNLSASRPQDRQFILSSKKLLLSDSGFYLCAFRTSGVGTQYFGPGTRLLVL.

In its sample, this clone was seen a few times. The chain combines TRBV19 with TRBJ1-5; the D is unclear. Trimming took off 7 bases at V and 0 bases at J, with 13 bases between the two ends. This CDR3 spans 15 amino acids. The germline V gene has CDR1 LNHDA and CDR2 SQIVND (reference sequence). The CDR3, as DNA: TGTGCCAGTAAAAACCCAATTTCTAGCAATCAGCCCCAGCATTTT. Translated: CASKNPISSNQPQHF.

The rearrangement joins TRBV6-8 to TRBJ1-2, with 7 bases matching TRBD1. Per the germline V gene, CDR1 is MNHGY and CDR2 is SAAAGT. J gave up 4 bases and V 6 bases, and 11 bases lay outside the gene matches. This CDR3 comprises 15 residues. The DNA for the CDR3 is TGTGCCAGCAGGGGGGGAGGGGGCATGGTCTATGGCTACACCTTC. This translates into CASRGGGGMVYGYTF.

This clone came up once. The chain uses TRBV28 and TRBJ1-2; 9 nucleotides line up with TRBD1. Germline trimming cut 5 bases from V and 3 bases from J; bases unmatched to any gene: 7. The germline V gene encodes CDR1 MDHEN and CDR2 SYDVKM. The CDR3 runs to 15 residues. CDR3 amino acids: CASSAPTGGDYGYTF. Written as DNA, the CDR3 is TGTGCCAGCAGTGCCCCGACAGGGGGGGACTATGGCTACACCTTC.

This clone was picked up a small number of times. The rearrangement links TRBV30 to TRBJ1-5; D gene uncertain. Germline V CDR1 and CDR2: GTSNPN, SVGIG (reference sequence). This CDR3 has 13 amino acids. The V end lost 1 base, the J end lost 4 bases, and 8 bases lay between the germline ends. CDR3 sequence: CAWSADGNQPQHF. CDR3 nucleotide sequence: TGTGCCTGGAGTGCAGACGGTAATCAGCCCCAGCATTTT.